The source of this T cell receptor beta chain is a study of blood T cell repertoires in COVID-19. Note on this clone: The same CDR3 can be traced to other DNA sequences in this sample.

Assay: immunoSEQ multiplex PCR; the TCRdb copy retains only in-frame clones and omits some. The sample lists approximately 69,000 clones, about 84% occurring once. The V gene's germline CDR1 is MNHEY and CDR2 SVGAGI. V dropped 0 bases and J dropped 0 bases, with 9 bases sitting between them. The CDR3 covers 16 residues. V and J are TRBV6-5 and TRBJ1-3; D is perhaps TRBD1 (5 bases). What was sequenced was peripheral blood. The source is a woman between 55 and 75 years old with acute or convalescent COVID-19. CDR3 amino acids: CASSYSDSHSGNTIYF. The CDR3 DNA reads as TGTGCCAGCAGTTACTCAGACAGCCACTCTGGAAACACCATATATTTT.